This T cell receptor (beta chain) was sequenced during a study of immune heterogeneity within non-small cell lung tumors. The CDR3 contains 13 residues. CDR1 GTSNPN and CDR2 SVGIG come from the germline V gene (reference sequence). Trimming removed 0 bases from V and 5 bases from J, with 8 bases in between. General observations from the study: Comparison across individual patients showed largely distinct high-frequency T-cell receptor beta clonotypes. High-frequency clones unique to single sites coexisted with identical dominant CDR3 beta clonotypes that recurred across tumor sites within a patient. With local tumor mutational burden, local T-cell clonality showed a moderate but significant correlation (R roughly 0.35).

TCR beta CDR3 amplification used multiplex PCR with 32 V and 13 J primers. MiXCR, run by TCRdb on the multiplex PCR reads, gives a single entry per CDR3 protein. The table lists 22,000 or so distinct CDR3 sequences, roughly 30% of them singletons, with about 3.7% in the top ten. In this sample, this clonotype turned up many times. Its specificity is not known. For each sample, template was approximately 0.55 ug of bulk tumor genomic DNA. Widely spaced biopsies, several per primary tumor, were obtained at surgery. Each patient presented with untreated, newly diagnosed non-small cell lung cancer and received curative surgery.

The sample consisted of lung tumor tissue. This chain links TRBV30 with TRBJ2-1, with unresolved D. The receptor was derived from a man in his forties with non-small cell lung cancer. The CDR3 reads CAWSVRANNEQFF. In DNA form, the CDR3 reads TGTGCCTGGAGTGTAAGAGCAAACAATGAGCAGTTCTTC.